The 6 T cell receptor beta chains listed next were all sequenced from one sample in a study of T cell repertoires in cytomegalovirus infection. MiXCR was run by TCRdb on the reads, yielding one entry per CDR3 protein. This sample has 250,000 to 350,000 distinct CDR3 sequences; roughly a quarter occur once, and the top ten carry 14%. Sequencing was done on a sample of PBMCs. The receptor source for this set is a human donor in good health (CMV status not recorded). Some clones in this sample may be carry-over from other donors' samples.

The chain links TRBV20-1 to TRBJ1-6; D perhaps matches TRBD1 (5 bases). V lost 2 bases, J lost 6 bases, and 20 bases lay in between. From germline, CDR1 is DFQATT and CDR2 SNEGSKA (reference sequence). This CDR3 is built from 17 residues. CDR3 sequence: CSARSFAGLRANSPLHF. The CDR3, as DNA: TGCAGTGCTAGATCGTTCGCAGGGCTCCGCGCTAATTCACCCCTCCACTTT.

The chain couples TRBV15 to TRBJ2-3, with a possible D match to TRBD1 (5 bases). This CDR3 region has 15 residues. The V and J ends lost 0 bases and 2 bases respectively, with 9 bases between them. CDR1 is LNHNV, CDR2 YYDKDF, per germline (reference sequence). The CDR3 DNA reads as TGTGCCACCAGCAGAGATGGGGCAGCCACAGATACGCAGTATTTT. This gives the protein CATSRDGAATDTQYF.

This clonotype was seen a few times. The chain employs TRBV2 and TRBJ1-5, with D perhaps TRBD1 (5 bases). Per germline, CDR1 SNHLY and CDR2 FYNNEI. The CDR3 totals 13 residues. The ends were cut back, 8 bases at V and 1 base at J, with 9 bases in the middle. In DNA, the CDR3 is TGTGCCAGCGGTGGGGGGAGCAATCAGCCCCAGCATTTT. Its protein is CASGGGSNQPQHF.

This clonotype was detected many times. This rearrangement joins TRBV7-2 to TRBJ2-1; 11 bases align to TRBD2. Germline V gene sequence: CDR1 SGHTA, CDR2 FQGNSA. Trimming took 5 bases from V and 3 from J; bases not matched to a gene: 6. The CDR3 spans 16 residues. DNA for the CDR3: TGTGCCAGCAGCGCAGCTAGCGGGGGGCGCTACAATGAGCAGTTCTTC. Translated: CASSAASGGRYNEQFF.

In this sample, this clonotype turned up many times. This chain connects TRBV7-2 to TRBJ2-1; 11 nucleotides agree with TRBD2. From germline, CDR1 is SGHTA and CDR2 FQGNSA. V lost 6 bases, J lost 7 bases, and 8 bases stayed unmatched. The CDR3 contains 15 residues. CDR3 residues: CASRRSGRAKNEQFF. The CDR3 DNA is TGTGCCAGCAGACGTAGCGGGAGGGCCAAAAATGAGCAGTTCTTC.

This clonotype has just a few counts. The chain is built from TRBV14 and TRBJ2-2, with 7 bases matching TRBD2. V shed 4 bases and J 3 bases; nucleotides not matched to a gene: 8. CDR1 and CDR2 from the germline V gene are SGHDN and FVKESK. This CDR3 comprises 16 residues. CDR3 loop: CASSPWEGRDTGELFF. The CDR3 bases are TGTGCCAGCAGCCCCTGGGAGGGACGGGACACCGGGGAGCTGTTTTTT.